This passage covers 29 T cell receptor beta chains from one sample sequenced in a study of blood T cell repertoires in COVID-19. Generated by immunoSEQ multiplex PCR, the TCRdb table keeps only in-frame clones and is missing some. Of some 150,000 clones listed, 84% were seen once; the top ten hold 7.2%. Sequenced sample: peripheral blood. Receptor source: a woman in her forties or fifties in a cohort sampled during active or convalescent COVID-19.

The rearrangement uses TRBV5-1 and TRBJ2-1, with TRBD2 as a possible D gene (7 bases). Germline V CDR1 and CDR2: SGHRS, YFSETQ. The CDR3 sequence is 16 residues long. V dropped 0 bases and J dropped 2 bases, with 12 bases sitting between them. For the CDR3, the DNA is TGCGCCAGCAGCTTGGACGGGGGGCCCACCTACAATGAGCAGTTCTTC. Its protein product is CASSLDGGPTYNEQFF.

About this clone: In the same sample, other DNA sequences code for this CDR3. The chain carries TRBV30 and TRBJ1-4, with 8 bases fitting TRBD1. With V trimmed by 2 bases and J by 6 bases, 5 bases remained unmatched. This CDR3 comprises 14 residues. Germline V gene lookup returns CDR1 GTSNPN and CDR2 SVGIG (reference sequence). The CDR3 DNA sequence: TGTGCCTGGAGTCCCGGGACAGGAGATGAAAAACTGTTTTTT. The encoded protein is CAWSPGTGDEKLFF. The whole variable domain, filled in from reference TRBV30 and TRBJ1-4, reads SQTIHQWPATLVQPVGSPLSLECTVEGTSNPNLYWYRQAAGRGLQLLFYSVGIGQISSEVPQNLSASRPQDRQFILSSKKLLLSDSGFYLCAWSPGTGDEKLFFGSGTQLSVL.

The gene calls are TRBV12-5 and TRBJ1-1; maybe TRBD1 (5 bases). CDR1 and CDR2 (germline): LGHNT, FRNRAP. Trimming removed 7 bases from V and 3 bases from J, with 18 bases in between. This CDR3 spans 15 amino acids. The CDR3 DNA sequence: TGTGCTAGTGCCCCTAACACCGGGGGTTACACTGAAGCTTTCTTT. Translating gives CASAPNTGGYTEAFF.

The V call is TRBV4-2, the J call TRBJ2-5; no clear D. Trimming pared 1 base from V and 4 bases from J, leaving 4 bases between. Germline values: CDR1 LGHNA, CDR2 YNFKEQ. This CDR3 comprises 12 residues. The CDR3 region is CASSQAGETQYF. CDR3 nucleotide sequence: TGTGCCAGCAGCCAAGCGGGAGAGACCCAGTACTTC.

The rearrangement joins TRBV12-3 or TRBV12-4 to TRBJ1-2, with D possibly being TRBD1 (6 bases). The length of the CDR3 is 13 residues. V dropped 7 bases and J dropped 4 bases, with 13 bases sitting between them. This chain's CDR3 is CASTTQGPYGYTF. The CDR3 DNA sequence: TGTGCCAGCACTACCCAGGGGCCCTATGGCTACACCTTC.

This clone has only a few counts. The V gene is TRBV4-3, the J gene TRBJ1-1; D is unresolved. Germline loops: CDR1 LGHNA, CDR2 YSLEER. V was pared by 2 bases and J by 3 bases, with 13 bases between. The CDR3 spans 15 residues. CDR3 nucleotide sequence: TGCGCCAGCAGCCAAAGCACAGACCGATACACTGAAGCTTTCTTT. Protein: CASSQSTDRYTEAFF.

The chain is built from TRBV25-1 and TRBJ1-2; D is undetermined. This CDR3 is built from 11 residues. Germline V gene lookup returns CDR1 MGHDK and CDR2 SYGVNS. Trimming stripped 2 bases from V and 6 bases from J, with 4 bases between. In nucleotides, the CDR3 is TGTGCCAGCAGTGAACGGGATGGCTACACCTTC. Protein sequence: CASSERDGYTF.

This clone was seen just once. V gene TRBV7-2 combines with J gene TRBJ1-2, with TRBD1 as a possible D gene (6 bases). The V gene lost 5 bases and the J gene lost 2 bases, with 18 bases spanning the gap. The CDR3 extends over 16 amino acids. CDR1 SGHTA and CDR2 FQGNSA come from the germline V gene. CDR3: CASSPGTPQGNYGYTF. CDR3 DNA sequence: TGTGCCAGCAGCCCGGGGACACCTCAAGGCAACTATGGCTACACCTTC.

This clone has only a few counts. The chain employs TRBV18 and TRBJ1-5, with 7 bases aligning to TRBD1. Per germline, CDR1 KGHSH and CDR2 LQKENI. The CDR3 is 15 amino acids. V gave up 1 base and J gave up 2 bases; unmatched junction bases: 2. As DNA, the CDR3 is TGTGCCAGCTCACCACAGGGGGCCGGCAATCAGCCCCAGCATTTT. It encodes CASSPQGAGNQPQHF.

The chain employs TRBV27 and TRBJ2-1, with TRBD2 identical over 9 bases. V trimming: 3 bases; J trimming: 3 bases; junction bases outside the gene matches: 0. CDR3 length: 14 amino acids. CDR1 is MNHEY and CDR2 is SMNVEV in the germline V gene (reference sequence). DNA of the CDR3: TGTGCCAGCAGTTTTAGCGGGGGCTACAATGAGCAGTTCTTC. Translating it yields CASSFSGGYNEQFF.

The chain combines TRBV5-1 with TRBJ1-1; 7 nucleotides align to TRBD1. Germline lookup yields CDR1 SGHRS and CDR2 YFSETQ. The junction had 6 bases not matched to a gene; V was cut back by 0 bases and J by 4 bases. This CDR3 has 15 amino acids. The CDR3 sequence is CASSLVRGIGTEAFF. CDR3 nucleotides: TGCGCCAGCAGCTTGGTCAGGGGGATCGGCACTGAAGCTTTCTTT.

V usage is TRBV6-6 and J usage is TRBJ2-7; possible D gene TRBD1, 6 bases. The germline V and J ends were trimmed by 8 bases and 0 bases, with 11 bases remaining between them. The CDR3 consists of 13 residues. CDR1 MNHNY and CDR2 SVGAGI come from the germline V gene (reference sequence). The CDR3 DNA follows: TGTGCCAGCCTAAGACAGGACTCCTACGAGCAGTACTTC. Its protein is CASLRQDSYEQYF.

J is TRBJ2-7 and V is TRBV6-5; tentatively, D is TRBD1 (6 bases). Germline V gene lookup returns CDR1 MNHEY and CDR2 SVGAGI. V was cut by 6 bases and J by 2 bases, with 14 bases left in between. This CDR3 is built from 14 residues. The CDR3 sequence is CASREPTGAYEQYF. DNA for the CDR3: TGTGCCAGCAGGGAGCCGACAGGCGCCTACGAGCAGTACTTC.

The chain is built from TRBV9 and TRBJ2-7; 7 nucleotides agree with TRBD2. Trimming removed 3 bases from V and 2 bases from J; junction bases left unmatched: 8. In germline, CDR1 is SGDLS, CDR2 YYNGEE. This CDR3 has 15 residues. The CDR3 coding sequence is TGTGCCAGCAGCGAGGCCCTGGGAGGGGCCTACGAGCAGTACTTC. This encodes CASSEALGGAYEQYF.

The genes are TRBV28 and TRBJ1-5, with D maybe TRBD1 (6 bases). Germline-derived CDR1 and CDR2 are MDHEN and SYDVKM. This CDR3 is built from 13 residues. The V end was cut by 3 bases, the J end by 5 bases, with 8 bases between. DNA for the CDR3: TGTGCCAGCAGTTTCAGGGGTGATCAGCCCCAGCATTTT. Translating gives CASSFRGDQPQHF.

This sequence joins TRBV2 and TRBJ2-7; 12 nucleotides line up with TRBD2. The CDR3 loop spans 15 amino acids. Looked up from germline, CDR1 is SNHLY and CDR2 is FYNNEI. V shed 3 bases, J shed 4 bases, and the junction held 4 bases outside the gene matches. CDR3 nucleotide sequence: TGTGCCAGCAGTGATCAGACTAGCGGGGGATACGAGCAGTACTTC. Its translation: CASSDQTSGGYEQYF.

This chain joins TRBV10-1 and TRBJ1-2; TRBD1 might be the D (6 bases). Trimming took off 2 bases at V and 4 bases at J, with 11 bases between the two ends. Germline-derived CDR1 and CDR2 are WNHNN and SYGVQD (reference sequence). The CDR3 has 14 amino acids. For the CDR3, the DNA is TGCGCCAGCAGTGAGGCCGGGACACCCTATGGCTACACCTTC. This translates into CASSEAGTPYGYTF.

The chain joins TRBV21-1 to TRBJ1-1. TRBV21-1 is a listed pseudogene. The CDR3 totals 12 residues. CDR3 sequence reads: CASSSWRLKAFF. The CDR3, as DNA: TGTGCCAGCAGCAGTTGGAGGTTAAAGGCTTTCTTT.

The chain combines TRBV30 with TRBJ2-7; 9 bases align to TRBD1. Germline values: CDR1 GTSNPN, CDR2 SVGIG (reference sequence). The CDR3 runs to 15 residues. With V trimmed by 2 bases and J by 4 bases, 9 bases remained unmatched. Here the CDR3 reads CAWSKRGTGWYEQYF. The CDR3 nucleotides are TGTGCCTGGAGTAAACGGGGGACAGGGTGGTACGAGCAGTACTTC.

The chain employs TRBV9 and TRBJ2-5, with 8 bases aligning to TRBD2. The germline V gene has CDR1 SGDLS and CDR2 YYNGEE. The CDR3 consists of 14 residues. J was trimmed by 3 bases and V by 2 bases; bases with no gene match: 3. This chain's CDR3 is CASSVSSGEETQYF. The CDR3 DNA follows: TGTGCCAGCAGCGTCAGTAGCGGGGAAGAGACCCAGTACTTC. The whole variable domain, remainder taken from reference TRBV9 and TRBJ2-5, is DSGVTQTPKHLITATGQRVTLRCSPRSGDLSVYWYQQSLDQGLQFLIQYYNGEERAKGNILERFSAQQFPDLHSELNLSSLELGDSALYFCASSVSSGEETQYFGPGTRLLVL.

This chain links TRBV7-2 with TRBJ2-1; D is unclear. The length of the CDR3 is 11 residues. Deletions cut 5 bases from V and 7 bases from J, with 6 bases between. Germline CDR1 and CDR2: SGHTA and FQGNSA. CDR3 protein: CASSMSNEQFF. The CDR3 nucleotides are TGTGCCAGCAGCATGTCAAATGAGCAGTTCTTC.

This clone came up once. The DNA of the CDR3 is TGTGCCAGTAGTATCGGGACAGGGGGCAATGAGCAGTTCTTC. As protein: CASSIGTGGNEQFF. This chain joins TRBV19 and TRBJ2-1; TRBD1 aligns across 11 bases. After removal of 3 bases from V and 6 bases from J, the junction contained 1 base not matched to a gene. The germline V gene encodes CDR1 LNHDA and CDR2 SQIVND (reference sequence). The length of the CDR3 is 14 residues.

The chain couples TRBV27 to TRBJ2-1, with D perhaps TRBD2 (5 bases). The CDR3 has 14 amino acids. V lost 5 bases and J lost 6, with 14 bases in between. Looked up from germline, CDR1 is MNHEY and CDR2 is SMNVEV (reference sequence). CDR3 loop: CASSPRAWGNEQFF. For the CDR3, the DNA is TGTGCCAGCAGTCCGAGGGCGTGGGGCAATGAGCAGTTCTTC.

The V call is TRBV7-6, the J call TRBJ2-5; TRBD2 might be the D (5 bases). The V end lost 2 bases, the J end lost 5 bases, and 15 bases lay between the germline ends. Looked up from germline, CDR1 is SGHVS and CDR2 is FNYEAQ. The CDR3 spans 15 residues. This chain's CDR3 is CASSLNTQRLETQYF. The CDR3, as DNA: TGTGCCAGCAGCTTAAATACCCAGCGGTTGGAGACCCAGTACTTC.

The chain has TRBV19 and TRBJ2-5; TRBD2 matches 11 bases. V trimming: 4 bases; J trimming: 5 bases; junction bases outside the gene matches: 9. CDR3 length: 16 amino acids. Germline assignment: CDR1 LNHDA and CDR2 SQIVND (reference sequence). CDR3 loop: CASSTRLAGFTETQYF. CDR3 coding DNA: TGTGCCAGTAGTACCAGACTAGCGGGGTTTACGGAGACCCAGTACTTC.

V usage is TRBV7-2 and J usage is TRBJ2-7, with a weak D call TRBD2 (5 bases). The germline V gene has CDR1 SGHTA and CDR2 FQGNSA. CDR3 size: 14 residues. V was trimmed by 0 bases and J by 0 bases, leaving 6 bases between them. The CDR3 bases are TGTGCCAGCAGCTTAGCTGACTACTCCTACGAGCAGTACTTC. Protein product: CASSLADYSYEQYF.

Comment on this clone: The sample contains more than one DNA sequence encoding this CDR3. This chain links TRBV7-9 with TRBJ1-6; D gene unclear. V lost 5 bases and J lost 0, with 8 bases in between. The CDR3 sequence is 15 residues long. CDR1 is SEHNR, CDR2 FQNEAQ, per germline (reference sequence). The CDR3 DNA reads as TGTGCCAGCAGCCTCGTCAGCTCCTATAATTCACCCCTCCACTTT. It encodes CASSLVSSYNSPLHF.

This clone was detected only once. The rearrangement links TRBV4-2 to TRBJ2-3; 9 bases are a match to TRBD2. Germline CDR1 and CDR2: LGHNA and YNFKEQ. This CDR3 has 16 amino acids. Trimming cost V 5 bases and J 0 bases; bases outside gene matches: 6. The CDR3: CASSNGRGGSTDTQYF. CDR3 coding DNA: TGTGCCAGCAGCAACGGGCGGGGGGGCAGCACAGATACGCAGTATTTT.

Turning to this clone: One end of the junction varies from germline; a read error may be responsible. The chain has TRBV6-1 and TRBJ2-1; 10 bases are a match to TRBD2. Germline CDR1 is MNHNS and CDR2 is SASEGT. CDR3 length: 16 amino acids. This CDR3 is CASSEERGGSHNEQFF. The CDR3 DNA sequence: TGTGCCAGCAGTGAGGAGCGGGGGGGCTCCCACAATGAGCAGTTCTTC.